What follows describes a single TCR beta chain. PCR was performed using 60 Vbeta and 13 Jbeta primers. The data were produced by immunoSEQ multiplex PCR, yet TCRdb's version contains in-frame clones alone and is incomplete. The sample yields some 130,000 clones, of which the top ten take up approximately 1.8%. The V gene lost 1 base and the J gene lost 8 bases, with 14 bases spanning the gap. The CDR3 is 13 residues long. The V gene's germline CDR1 is GTSNPN and CDR2 SVGIG (reference sequence). These data come from a study of cytomegalovirus exposure and HLA in healthy donors. This clonotype was obtained from a man between 18 and 29 years old in good health and CMV-seronegative. Sequencing input: PBMCs. The chain is built from TRBV30 and TRBJ1-2, with D possibly TRBD1 on 5 matching bases. The CDR3 here is CAWSAGGDIGYTF. The CDR3 region has the DNA TGTGCCTGGAGTGCTGGGGGGGATATAGGCTACACCTTC.